The clone carrying this T cell receptor (beta chain) was counted between two and nine times. This record comes from a study of early T cells in non-severe SARS-CoV-2 infection. The CDR3 runs to 15 residues. V gave up 5 bases and J gave up 3 bases, with 14 bases separating them. CDR1 and CDR2 (germline): SGHTA, FQGNSA. Unique molecular identifiers tagged individual cDNA molecules. TCRdb reanalysed the 5' RACE reads using MiXCR and keeps one entry per CDR3 protein. The sample contains 100,000 to 120,000 distinct CDR3 sequences, around an eighth of which appear only once. The sequence came from an adult who was a healthcare worker with PCR-confirmed SARS-CoV-2 infection or an uninfected control (not recorded which). Sequenced here: whole blood, sampled at baseline. The chain links TRBV7-2 to TRBJ1-5; TRBD1 might be the D (6 bases). The CDR3 sequence: CASSPNRAPNQPQHF. DNA for the CDR3: TGTGCCAGCAGCCCAAACAGGGCCCCCAATCAGCCCCAGCATTTT.